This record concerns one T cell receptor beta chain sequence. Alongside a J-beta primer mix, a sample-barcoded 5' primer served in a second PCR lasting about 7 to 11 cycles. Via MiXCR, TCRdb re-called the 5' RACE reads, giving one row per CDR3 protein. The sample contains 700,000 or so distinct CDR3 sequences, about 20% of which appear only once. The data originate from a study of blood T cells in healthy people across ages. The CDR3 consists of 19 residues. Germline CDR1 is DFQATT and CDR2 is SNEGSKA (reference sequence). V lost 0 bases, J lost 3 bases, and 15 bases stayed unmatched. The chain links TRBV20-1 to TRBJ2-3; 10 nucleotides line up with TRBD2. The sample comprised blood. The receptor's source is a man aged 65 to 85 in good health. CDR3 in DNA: TGCAGTGCTAGAGATACCCTAGCGGGGGCGGCCGCACGGACAGATACGCAGTATTTT. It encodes CSARDTLAGAAARTDTQYF.